One T cell receptor (beta chain) is described in this entry. As yet, its antigen is unknown. The junction and the germline gene differ at one end; a read error may be behind it. In germline, CDR1 is SGHRS, CDR2 YFSETQ. The length of the CDR3 is 13 residues. This record belongs to a study of cytomegalovirus exposure and HLA in healthy donors. Findings and caveats of the study: Diagnosis of cytomegalovirus status made by the classifier reportedly showed high specificity and sensitivity.

Sequencing was performed with immunoSEQ multiplex PCR; in TCRdb, only in-frame clones are kept and a portion is missing. The sample consists of 220,000 or so clones, roughly 84% of them appearing once. Sequencing was carried out using PBMCs. The TCR sequence derives from a woman younger than 35 in good health and CMV-seropositive. The chain combines TRBV5-1 with TRBJ1-1, with 11 bases aligning to TRBD1. The CDR3 here is CASSRGQGDKRNF. DNA of the CDR3: TGCGCCAGCAGCCGGGGACAGGGGGATAAGCGAAACTTT. The full variable domain, completed using reference TRBV5-1 and TRBJ1-1, is KAGVTQTPRYLIKTRGQQVTLSCSPISGHRSVSWYQQTPGQGLQFLFEYFSETQRNKGNFPGRFSGRQFSNSRSEMNVSTLELGDSALYLCASSRGQGDKRNFGQGTRLTVV.